This T cell receptor beta chain was observed in a study of blood T cell repertoires in COVID-19 (dated by TCRdb to about 2020). Notes on the research overall: The collaborator samples originated in the United States, Italy and Spain and spanned the acute and convalescent phases of COVID-19. The repertoires were made available in a free public database intended to serve as a resource for research on the immune response to SARS-CoV-2. The sample metadata nearly always contained a de-identified subject ID, COVID-19 status, age in years and sex. Subjects who had been exposed to COVID-19, were actively infected with it, or had recovered from it provided the deeply sampled blood TCRbeta repertoires that made up the dataset. The samples were drawn from two sources: the first 160 participants of the ongoing ImmuneRACE study, and 1,000 to 1,500 subjects contributed by 6 global collaborators. The prospective study material was composed of cDNA or gDNA derived from T cells, B-cell-depleted T cells, or PBMCs. Where HLA class I and class II types were available, the types were taken from metadata supplied by the sample provider, not from assay-based typing.

Overall results and qualifications from the work: Clinical and demographic metadata were provided uncurated, with the amount varying by source and participant.

Note on this clone: Its antigen remains unidentified. Per-base quality was not reported, and no clone a single base away is much larger than it.

TCRbeta CDR3 regions were amplified from genomic DNA by means of the immunoSEQ Assay, a bias-controlled multiplex PCR. On the study's bioinformatics: The number of nucleated cells in each sample was estimated from the amplification of reference gene primers within the assay. To quantify the absolute abundance of each unique TCRbeta CDR3 rearrangement, sequence reads were collapsed and filtered. For each sample, productive Simpson clonality was calculated as the square root of Simpson's diversity index over productive rearrangements. Sourced from immuneACCESS, this table was stored by TCRdb with only in-frame sequences that have V and J called. A share of the clones is absent; for the studies checked, an unresolved V gene accounts for under half, and the remainder has no known explanation. The V and J calls and the clone size are those of that table, but D and trimming were determined from the DNA. Across this sample there are under 200,000 clones, with 85% to 90% seen only once. Together, the top ten hold 7% to 8% of the sample.

The CDR3 spans 16 residues, from the cysteine through the phenylalanine. Solely the CDR3 DNA is kept, with 48 bases framed from the first base. Looking up the germline V gene yields CDR1 SGHVS and CDR2 FNYEAQ. Relative to germline, V is missing 2 bases and J is missing 6 bases, with 8 bases of the junction outside any gene match. The collaborating institutions used their own protocols to collect whole blood in K2EDTA tubes. Collaborator samples were shipped for TCRbeta analysis as frozen whole blood, isolated PBMCs, or DNA extracted from either sample type. The rearranged segments are TRBV7-6 and TRBJ2-1, with 9 middle bases fitting TRBD2. Sequencing was carried out using peripheral blood. The TCR originated in a woman older than 75 in a cohort sampled during active or convalescent COVID-19. The CDR3 region: CASSLRGTSSANEQFF. The DNA reads as follows: TGTGCCAGCAGCTTACGCGGGACTAGCTCGGCCAATGAGCAGTTCTTC.